This T cell receptor beta chain was documented in a study of blood T cell repertoires in COVID-19 (dated by TCRdb to between 2020 and 2021). Context from the whole study: Samples from collaborators originated in the United States, Italy and Spain and spanned both the acute and convalescent phases of COVID-19. The material from the prospective study consisted of cDNA or gDNA derived from T cells, B-cell-depleted T cells, or PBMCs. Subjects who had been exposed to COVID-19, were actively infected with it, or had recovered from it provided the deeply sampled blood TCRbeta repertoires that made up the dataset. A freely available public database, intended as a resource for researchers studying the immune response to SARS-CoV-2, is where the repertoires were released. The samples were drawn from two sources: the first 160 participants of the ongoing ImmuneRACE study, and over 1,000 subjects contributed by 6 global collaborators. Nearly every sample came with metadata listing a de-identified subject ID, COVID-19 status, age in years and sex. HLA class I and class II types, where available, came from metadata supplied by the sample provider rather than from assay-based typing.

TCRbeta CDR3 regions were amplified from genomic DNA by means of the immunoSEQ Assay, a bias-controlled multiplex PCR. The original methods were these. Within the assay, amplification of reference gene primers was used to estimate how many nucleated cells each sample contained. To quantify the absolute abundance of each unique TCRbeta CDR3 rearrangement, sequence reads were collapsed and filtered. For each sample, productive Simpson clonality was calculated as the square root of Simpson's diversity index over productive rearrangements. In TCRdb, the immuneACCESS table is reduced to in-frame sequences with V and J assigned. These tables do not hold every clone; where another copy was compared, an unresolved V gene accounts for under half, and the others remain unexplained. Clonal size and the V and J genes are those of that table, whereas D and trimming came from the DNA. In all, the sample holds 60,000 to 65,000 clones, and more than 75% of those were seen once. Together, the top ten hold roughly 5.4% of the sample.

On the study overall, not on this receptor specifically: The amount of clinical and demographic metadata varied by source and participant and was provided uncurated.

Collaborating institutions collected whole blood in K2EDTA tubes following their own protocols. For TCRbeta analysis, collaborators shipped samples in one of three forms: frozen whole blood, isolated PBMCs, or DNA extracted from either of those sample types. About this clone: Its antigen specificity is not known. Base qualities are not provided; no much larger clone lies one nucleotide away.

The germline V and J ends show losses of 5 bases and 10 bases respectively, and no gene match explains 9 bases of the junction. Reading from cysteine to phenylalanine, the CDR3 counts 15 amino acids. The read is trimmed to its CDR3 DNA, 45 bases read in frame from base 1. As encoded in the germline V gene (reference sequence), CDR1 is LNHDA while CDR2 is SQIVND. The sequencing input was peripheral blood. The chain employs TRBV19 and TRBJ1-6; TRBD1 matches 9 bases in the middle. This receptor was taken from a human donor in a cohort sampled during active COVID-19. The nucleotides read TGTGCCAGTAGTGATCCGGGACAGGGTTCGTCACCCCTCCACTTT. Translated, this is CASSDPGQGSSPLHF.